These 22 T cell receptor beta chains share one sample of origin, sequenced in a study of T cells in Graves' hyperthyroidism and ophthalmopathy. Amplified TCR beta CDR3 regions derived from RNA transcripts. HTBI primers were employed in a first-round RT-PCR of the TCR CDR3. TCRdb re-called the multiplex PCR reads through MiXCR, storing one row per CDR3 protein. This table holds around 260,000 distinct CDR3 sequences, less than 30% found once. The source material was blood. The receptors were sampled from a man aged 35 to 55 with Graves' hyperthyroidism that later progressed to Graves' ophthalmopathy.

The chain uses TRBV7-9 and TRBJ1-3; D possibly corresponds to TRBD1 (5 bases). This CDR3 contains 13 residues. The germline CDR1 and CDR2 sequences are SEHNR and FQNEAQ (reference sequence). Deletions cut 8 bases from V and 4 bases from J, with 12 bases between. The CDR3 sequence: CASGTREGNTIYF. CDR3 bases: TGTGCCAGCGGTACCAGGGAGGGAAACACCATATATTTT.

This clonotype appeared many times. This chain uses TRBV6-2 or TRBV6-3 with TRBJ2-5, with D maybe TRBD2 (5 bases). The CDR3 has 13 amino acids. The V end lost 2 bases, the J end lost 3 bases, and 7 bases lay between the germline ends. Germline CDR1 MNHEY, CDR2 SVGEGT. The CDR3 spells CASSYGREETQYF. CDR3 bases: TGTGCCAGCAGTTACGGGCGGGAAGAGACCCAGTACTTC.

This sequence joins TRBV6-5 and TRBJ1-2; no firm D call. Germline CDR1 is MNHEY and CDR2 is SVGAGI. V shed 4 bases and J shed 6 bases, with 12 bases lying between them. The CDR3 is 13 amino acids. The CDR3 here is CASSLGWEDGYTF. The CDR3 nucleotides are TGTGCCAGCAGTTTGGGTTGGGAGGATGGCTACACCTTC.

This clonotype was seen ten or more times. The V gene is TRBV24-1, the J gene TRBJ1-5, with D hard to call. Germline V lookup: CDR1 KGHDR, CDR2 SFDVKD. Trimming removed 3 bases from V and 0 bases from J, with 8 bases in between. The CDR3 consists of 15 residues. For the CDR3, the DNA is TGTGCCACCAGTGATGGCCGCGGTAGCAATCAGCCCCAGCATTTT. Residues: CATSDGRGSNQPQHF.

This clonotype was found many times. This rearrangement joins TRBV5-1 to TRBJ2-7; TRBD2 matches 8 bases. Germline V CDR1 and CDR2: SGHRS, YFSETQ. The CDR3 loop spans 15 amino acids. V was pared by 7 bases and J by 5 bases, with 14 bases of the junction left unmatched. The CDR3 region has the DNA TGCGCCAGCGGGACGGGACTAGGAATGGAACACGAGCAGTACTTC. Amino acid sequence: CASGTGLGMEHEQYF.

This clonotype was picked up one time. This rearrangement joins TRBV12-3 or TRBV12-4 to TRBJ1-5; 7 bases map to TRBD1. V shed 4 bases and J 2 bases; nucleotides not matched to a gene: 5. The CDR3 totals 15 residues. CDR3 bases: TGTGCCAGCAGTTACGGTACAGGGGGCAATCAGCCCCAGCATTTT. Protein product: CASSYGTGGNQPQHF.

Written as DNA, the CDR3 is TGTGCCACCAGTGACGTACAGGGGGCGCAGGACGGGGAGCTGTTTTTT. Translated: CATSDVQGAQDGELFF. V is TRBV24-1 and J is TRBJ2-2; 9 positions match TRBD1. The V and J ends lost 4 bases and 7 bases, in that order; junction bases with no gene match: 9. Germline assignment: CDR1 KGHDR and CDR2 SFDVKD. The length of the CDR3 is 16 residues.

This clonotype has ten or more counts. V gene TRBV14 combines with J gene TRBJ2-7; 11 nucleotides match TRBD2. CDR3 length equals 16 residues. V shed 1 base, J shed 2 bases, and the junction held 4 bases outside the gene matches. Germline lookup yields CDR1 SGHDN and CDR2 FVKESK. The CDR3 is CASSQGPGLAAYEQYF. CDR3 coding DNA: TGTGCCAGCAGCCAAGGTCCGGGACTAGCGGCCTACGAGCAGTACTTC.

The chain carries TRBV20-1 and TRBJ2-7, with TRBD2 matching over 12 bases. CDR1 and CDR2 from the germline V gene are DFQATT and SNEGSKA (reference sequence). V trimming: 5 bases; J trimming: 3 bases; junction bases outside the gene matches: 2. CDR3 length equals 13 residues. CDR3 amino acids: CSAPGLAGYEQYF. Here the CDR3 DNA reads TGCAGTGCTCCGGGACTAGCGGGCTACGAGCAGTACTTC.

The sample holds many counts of this clonotype. The chain couples TRBV6-1 to TRBJ2-5, with D perhaps TRBD1 (7 bases). In germline, CDR1 is MNHNS, CDR2 SASEGT. Trimming left V 8 bases short and J 0 bases short, with 16 bases between. The CDR3 runs 15 residues. Written as DNA, the CDR3 is TGTGCCAGCTCAGGGGGGACAGTGTACCAAGAGACCCAGTACTTC. It is translated as CASSGGTVYQETQYF.

This clonotype was found many times. The chain joins TRBV3-1 to TRBJ1-1, with unresolved D. Germline V gene lookup returns CDR1 LGHDT and CDR2 YNNKEL (reference sequence). The CDR3 totals 12 residues. The V gene lost 3 bases and the J gene lost 1 base, with 3 bases spanning the gap. The CDR3 here is CASSQANTEAFF. The CDR3 region has the DNA TGTGCCAGCAGCCAGGCGAACACTGAAGCTTTCTTT.

This clonotype appeared many times. This sequence joins TRBV4-2 and TRBJ2-7, with D possibly matching TRBD1 (6 bases). The germline V gene encodes CDR1 LGHNA and CDR2 YNFKEQ. The CDR3 runs 13 residues. The germline V and J ends were trimmed by 5 bases and 5 bases, with 13 bases remaining between them. CDR3 sequence: CASSYRVPDEQYF. CDR3 sequence (DNA): TGTGCCAGCAGCTACAGGGTTCCGGACGAGCAGTACTTC.

Ten or more counts support this clonotype. V and J are TRBV5-1 and TRBJ1-5, with unresolved D. Germline V lookup: CDR1 SGHRS, CDR2 YFSETQ. This CDR3 contains 15 residues. Trimming took off 3 bases at V and 0 bases at J, with 10 bases between the two ends. For the CDR3, the DNA is TGCGCCAGCAGCTACGAAGGGCTTAGCAATCAGCCCCAGCATTTT. Translating it yields CASSYEGLSNQPQHF.

This clonotype was seen a handful of times. A much larger clone lies a single base off, so this may be a read error. The conserved final phenylalanine or tryptophan is absent from the CDR3, which likely points to a read error. V and J are TRBV6-5 and TRBJ1-1, with a tentative D call TRBD1 (5 bases). V was shortened by 0 bases and J by 2 bases, with 16 bases between the two germline ends. CDR1 MNHEY and CDR2 SVGAGI come from the germline V gene. The CDR3 loop spans 17 amino acids. CDR3: CASSYSTQGGRNTEAFL. In DNA form, the CDR3 reads TGTGCCAGCAGTTACTCGACGCAGGGAGGAAGAAACACTGAAGCTTTCCTT.

There are many counts of this clonotype. V is TRBV6-2 or TRBV6-3 and J is TRBJ2-2, with TRBD2 matching 8 bases. Germline assignment: CDR1 MNHEY and CDR2 SVGEGT. This CDR3 comprises 15 residues. V lost 1 base and J lost 5; bases outside the gene matches: 3. CDR3 protein: CASSYLAGFTGELFF. The CDR3 coding sequence is TGTGCCAGCAGTTACTTAGCGGGATTTACCGGGGAGCTGTTTTTT.

This clonotype was detected many times. The rearrangement links TRBV11-2 to TRBJ2-5, with D hard to call. CDR1 and CDR2 from the germline V gene are SGHAT and FQNNGV. The length of the CDR3 is 15 residues. Between the trimmed V and J ends, which lost 0 bases and 2 bases, there was a span of 10 bases. This CDR3 reads CASSLESIPQETQYF. CDR3 sequence (DNA): TGTGCCAGCAGCTTAGAGTCCATACCTCAAGAGACCCAGTACTTC.

The V call is TRBV27, the J call TRBJ2-7; tentatively, D is TRBD1 (7 bases). Trimming took 6 bases from V and 3 from J, leaving 15 bases between them. Germline V lookup: CDR1 MNHEY, CDR2 SMNVEV (reference sequence). The CDR3 covers 14 residues. CDR3 sequence: CASRRGTVDYEQYF. CDR3 DNA sequence: TGTGCCAGCAGGCGCGGGACAGTAGACTACGAGCAGTACTTC.

This clonotype was detected many times. The chain has TRBV20-1 and TRBJ2-2; 9 nucleotides agree with TRBD2. This CDR3 has 14 residues. V was clipped by 3 bases and J by 6 bases; unmatched bases: 5. Germline values: CDR1 DFQATT, CDR2 SNEGSKA (reference sequence). CDR3 DNA: TGCAGTGCTAGGCCTAGCGGGATGTCCGGGGAGCTGTTTTTT. Residues: CSARPSGMSGELFF.

This clonotype came up many times. The J gene is TRBJ2-5, the V gene TRBV11-1, with 7 bases fitting TRBD1. Unmatched junction bases numbered 17, after V lost 5 bases and J lost 2 bases. In germline, CDR1 is SGHAT, CDR2 FQDESV (reference sequence). This CDR3 spans 18 amino acids. The CDR3 coding sequence is TGTGCCAGCAGCGGACACATGCCGGGACAGAGGAATCAAGAGACCCAGTACTTC. It is translated as CASSGHMPGQRNQETQYF.

This clonotype was observed at least ten times. The chain combines TRBV7-3 with TRBJ2-5; no reliable D call. The CDR3 loop spans 13 amino acids. Germline CDR1 is SGHTA and CDR2 is FQGTGA. Trimming pared 0 bases from V and 4 bases from J, leaving 6 bases between. This CDR3 is CASSLTVAETQYF. The CDR3 nucleotides are TGTGCCAGCAGCTTAACAGTTGCAGAGACCCAGTACTTC.

This clonotype was detected ten times or more. CDR3 sequence reads: CASSFAGLSYEQYF. DNA of the CDR3: TGCGCCAGCAGCTTCGCGGGACTCTCCTACGAGCAGTACTTC. The chain recombines TRBV5-1 with TRBJ2-7; the D gene is possibly TRBD2 (6 bases). V was cut by 2 bases and J by 0 bases, with 9 bases left in between. Looked up from germline, CDR1 is SGHRS and CDR2 is YFSETQ. The CDR3 runs to 14 residues.

This clonotype was seen many times. CDR3 sequence: CASSEQPLSGNTIYF. The CDR3 nucleotides read TGTGCCAGCAGTGAACAACCACTGTCTGGAAACACCATATATTTT. The chain is built from TRBV2 and TRBJ1-3; D unclear. The CDR3 length is 15 residues. The V gene lost 2 bases and the J gene lost 1 base, with 9 bases spanning the gap. The germline gives CDR1 SNHLY, CDR2 FYNNEI.